One and the same sample provided the 29 T cell receptor beta chains below, sequenced in a study of T cell repertoires in cytomegalovirus infection. Each CDR3 protein gets one entry after TCRdb re-called the reads with MiXCR. The sample includes roughly 720,000 distinct CDR3 sequences, 35% of them seen just once. Sequences were obtained from PBMCs. The receptors derive from a human donor in good health (CMV status not recorded). Some clones in this sample may be carry-over from other donors' samples.

This chain joins TRBV20-1 and TRBJ2-1; D is uncertain. Per germline, CDR1 DFQATT and CDR2 SNEGSKA (reference sequence). Between the trimmed V and J ends, which lost 1 base and 8 bases, there was a span of 12 bases. The CDR3 has 13 amino acids. CDR3 loop: CSARVGRWDEQFF. In nucleotides, the CDR3 is TGCAGTGCTAGAGTCGGCAGGTGGGATGAGCAGTTCTTC.

The chain combines TRBV27 with TRBJ2-1, with 9 bases aligning to TRBD1. The J segment lost 0 bases and the V segment lost 10 bases, leaving 4 bases of the junction unmatched. The CDR3 has 14 residues. Germline V CDR1 and CDR2: MNHEY, SMNVEV (reference sequence). CDR3 sequence reads: CATWTGDSYNEQFF. The CDR3 DNA sequence: TGTGCCACCTGGACAGGGGACTCCTACAATGAGCAGTTCTTC.

CDR3 loop: CASSSGGASGNTIYF. The CDR3 DNA sequence: TGCGCCAGCAGCTCAGGCGGAGCCTCTGGAAACACCATATATTTT. The chain employs TRBV5-1 and TRBJ1-3; D gene uncertain. CDR1 SGHRS and CDR2 YFSETQ come from the germline V gene. Trimming pared 3 bases from V and 0 bases from J, leaving 10 bases between. The CDR3 runs to 15 residues.

The rearrangement joins TRBV6-8 to TRBJ2-1; perhaps D is TRBD1 or TRBD2 (5 bases each). V lost 7 bases and J 8 bases, leaving 15 bases between the germline ends. Germline assignment: CDR1 MNHGY and CDR2 SAAAGT. The length of the CDR3 is 13 residues. CDR3 nucleotide sequence: TGTGCCAGCATTTATGTCCGGGACGATGAGCAGTTCTTC. Encoded protein: CASIYVRDDEQFF.

The CDR3 reads CSAIVPSGSQYF. CDR3 in DNA: TGCAGTGCTATAGTGCCGAGCGGGTCGCAGTACTTC. This chain connects TRBV20-1 to TRBJ2-7; a possible D gene is TRBD2 (6 bases). The ends were cut back, 4 bases at V and 9 bases at J, with 16 bases in the middle. Germline V gene data show CDR1 as DFQATT and CDR2 as SNEGSKA (reference sequence). The CDR3 runs 12 residues.

As to this clonotype: A much larger clone is a single base away; this may be a read error. J is TRBJ1-5 and V is TRBV27; D remains ambiguous. Germline V lookup: CDR1 MNHEY, CDR2 SMNVEV (reference sequence). This CDR3 has 13 amino acids. CDR3 nucleotides: TGTGCCAGCAGTTTGACGGGTCATCAGCCCCATCATTTT. Amino acid sequence: CASSLTGHQPHHF.

As to this clonotype: At one end, the junction sequence differs from germline, possibly due to a read error. CDR3 DNA sequence: TGTGTCAGCAGCCTACAGGAGACCCAGTACTTC. This sequence encodes CVSSLQETQYF. The V gene is TRBV7-9, the J gene TRBJ2-5; D gene unclear. The CDR3 runs to 11 residues. Germline V gene data show CDR1 as SEHNR and CDR2 as FQNEAQ (reference sequence).

This clonotype was found a few times. The V call is TRBV6-1, the J call TRBJ2-1; 8 nucleotides line up with TRBD2. Germline CDR1 is MNHNS and CDR2 is SASEGT. The V gene end was trimmed by 8 bases and the J gene end by 10 bases; junction bases not matched to a gene: 10. This CDR3 is built from 13 residues. CDR3 bases: TGTGCCAGCGAGGTGTCGGGAGGGTACGAGCAGTTCTTC. This sequence encodes CASEVSGGYEQFF.

This clonotype was detected ten times or more. The chain links TRBV7-2 to TRBJ2-3; D perhaps matches TRBD2 (6 bases). The CDR3 sequence is 15 residues long. From germline, CDR1 is SGHTA and CDR2 FQGNSA. V lost 6 bases and J 6 bases, leaving 19 bases between the germline ends. CDR3 nucleotides: TGTGCCAGCAGTAAGACTAGACGTGTAGGCGATACGCAGTATTTT. Translation gives CASSKTRRVGDTQYF.

The chain uses TRBV20-1 and TRBJ1-1; D not certain. Germline loops: CDR1 DFQATT, CDR2 SNEGSKA (reference sequence). V dropped 0 bases and J dropped 3 bases, with 11 bases sitting between them. CDR3 length: 14 residues. CDR3 in amino acids: CSARDPRSHTEAFF. The CDR3 coding sequence is TGCAGTGCTAGAGATCCCCGGAGCCACACTGAAGCTTTCTTT.

In its sample, this clonotype was seen a few times. The gene calls are TRBV7-9 and TRBJ2-3; D unclear. The V gene lost 5 bases and the J gene lost 4 bases, with 10 bases spanning the gap. Germline assignment: CDR1 SEHNR and CDR2 FQNEAQ (reference sequence). This CDR3 spans 13 amino acids. CDR3 region: CASSKAVPDTQYF. DNA for the CDR3: TGTGCCAGCAGCAAAGCCGTCCCAGATACGCAGTATTTT.

The V call is TRBV6-2 or TRBV6-3, the J call TRBJ1-5, with unresolved D. The CDR3 covers 12 residues. V was clipped by 2 bases and J by 7 bases, with 6 bases between them. Germline lookup yields CDR1 MNHEY and CDR2 SVGEGT. The CDR3 here is CASSYLRQPQHF. Written as DNA, the CDR3 is TGTGCCAGCAGTTACCTAAGGCAGCCCCAGCATTTT.

The CDR3 bases are TGTGCCAGCAGAGCCGGACTAGCGGGGGGCCCTTACGAGCAGTACTTC. Translated: CASRAGLAGGPYEQYF. The chain links TRBV6-1 to TRBJ2-7, with 14 bases aligning to TRBD2. The junction had 8 bases not matched to a gene; V was cut back by 6 bases and J by 4 bases. Germline CDR1 MNHNS, CDR2 SASEGT. The CDR3 is made up of 16 amino acids.

The CDR3 DNA is TGTGCCAGCAGTGAACAAGGGGCAGGCTTGTTTGGCTACACCTTC. Amino acids: CASSEQGAGLFGYTF. This chain links TRBV6-1 with TRBJ1-2, with D perhaps matching TRBD1 (5 bases). The CDR3 runs to 15 residues. The V end was cut by 2 bases, the J end by 7 bases, with 17 bases between. Germline CDR1 and CDR2: MNHNS and SASEGT.

This clonotype has at least ten counts. The chain employs TRBV7-2 and TRBJ1-3; D gene ambiguous. The CDR3 has 18 residues. The V and J ends lost 2 bases and 0 bases respectively, with 17 bases between them. CDR1 and CDR2 from the germline V gene are SGHTA and FQGNSA. CDR3 sequence (DNA): TGTGCCAGCAGCTTACACCGAGCAGGCCCTAGCTCTGGAAACACCATATATTTT. It yields the protein CASSLHRAGPSSGNTIYF. Based on the CDR3 plus reference TRBV7-2 and TRBJ1-3, the full variable domain is GAGVSQSPSNKVTEKGKDVELRCDPISGHTALYWYRQSLGQGLEFLIYFQGNSAPDKSGLPSDRFSAERTGGSVSTLTIQRTQQEDSAVYLCASSLHRAGPSSGNTIYFGEGSWLTVV.

The chain joins TRBV7-9 to TRBJ1-4; possibly TRBD1 for D (6 bases). V was shortened by 5 bases and J by 8 bases, with 15 bases between the two germline ends. The CDR3 extends over 14 amino acids. Germline V lookup: CDR1 SEHNR, CDR2 FQNEAQ (reference sequence). The CDR3 sequence: CASSLGQNSEKLFF. The CDR3 bases are TGTGCCAGCAGCCTAGGACAGAATTCCGAAAAACTGTTTTTT.

The chain recombines TRBV6-8 with TRBJ2-1; D might be TRBD1 or TRBD2, each matching 5 bases. The CDR3 consists of 17 residues. V was pared by 5 bases and J by 5 bases, with 22 bases between. From germline, CDR1 is MNHGY and CDR2 SAAAGT. CDR3 in DNA: TGTGCCAGCAGTGCACCCTCATCAGAGGGACCACACAATGAGCAGTTCTTC. This translates into CASSAPSSEGPHNEQFF.

This chain links TRBV19 with TRBJ1-3, with a weak D call TRBD1 (5 bases). The CDR3 length is 14 residues. V was trimmed by 10 bases and J by 0 bases, leaving 13 bases between them. Germline V gene sequence: CDR1 LNHDA, CDR2 SQIVND (reference sequence). CDR3 sequence (DNA): TGTGCCACCCGGGACGGGAGCTCTGGAAACACCATATATTTT. Its translation is CATRDGSSGNTIYF.

This clonotype was counted only a few times. The chain couples TRBV5-1 to TRBJ1-4, with 8 bases aligning to TRBD1. V dropped 4 bases and J dropped 0; count of bases not matched to a gene: 8. Germline V gives CDR1 SGHRS, CDR2 YFSETQ. The length of the CDR3 is 17 residues. The CDR3, as DNA: TGCGCCAGCAGCATAGGACAGGGTCTGGCAACTAATGAAAAACTGTTTTTT. Translated, it gives CASSIGQGLATNEKLFF.

This clonotype was observed a handful of times. This chain uses TRBV19 with TRBJ1-1; TRBD1 matches at 7 bases. Germline values: CDR1 LNHDA, CDR2 SQIVND (reference sequence). Trimming cost V 5 bases and J 5 bases; bases outside gene matches: 8. The CDR3 sequence is 14 residues long. DNA for the CDR3: TGTGCCAGTAGTGGCCATACAGGGGCGACTGAAGCTTTCTTT. Its translation is CASSGHTGATEAFF.

This clonotype was detected many times. This chain connects TRBV7-8 to TRBJ2-2; D is possibly TRBD1 (5 bases). This CDR3 region has 15 residues. V was clipped by 2 bases and J by 2 bases, with 9 bases between them. Looked up from germline, CDR1 is SGHVS and CDR2 is FQNEAQ. CDR3 region: CASSLFRVNTGELFF. In DNA form, the CDR3 reads TGTGCCAGCAGCTTATTCAGGGTTAACACCGGGGAGCTGTTTTTT.

This clonotype showed up just a few times. V gene TRBV7-2 combines with J gene TRBJ2-5; TRBD1 matches 11 bases. Germline V gives CDR1 SGHTA, CDR2 FQGNSA. After removal of 5 bases from V and 4 bases from J, the junction contained 3 bases not matched to a gene. This CDR3 has 14 residues. In nucleotides, the CDR3 is TGTGCCAGCAGCAACGGACAGGGGGCAGAGACCCAGTACTTC. Its protein is CASSNGQGAETQYF.

The chain combines TRBV11-1 with TRBJ1-1; 10 bases agree with TRBD1. V lost 5 bases and J lost 7; bases outside the gene matches: 4. Germline CDR1 reads SGHAT; CDR2 reads FQDESV (reference sequence). The CDR3 consists of 13 residues. This chain's CDR3 is CASSTDRGIEAFF. CDR3 in DNA: TGTGCCAGCAGCACGGACAGGGGGATTGAAGCTTTCTTT.

V gene TRBV6-1 combines with J gene TRBJ2-1, with unresolved D. Germline lookup yields CDR1 MNHNS and CDR2 SASEGT. Trimming removed 4 bases from V and 7 bases from J, with 2 bases in between. The CDR3 has 10 amino acids. In DNA form, the CDR3 reads TGTGCCAGCAGTGCTAATGAGCAGTTCTTC. This codes for CASSANEQFF.

The chain couples TRBV7-2 to TRBJ1-5; D may be TRBD1 (5 bases). Germline V CDR1 and CDR2: SGHTA, FQGNSA. V lost 1 base, J lost 6 bases, and 16 bases lay in between. The length of the CDR3 is 16 residues. This CDR3 is CASSLVGGARSQPQHF. Written as DNA, the CDR3 is TGTGCCAGCAGCTTAGTGGGAGGGGCGCGGAGTCAGCCCCAGCATTTT.

This clonotype was seen at least ten times. The CDR3 nucleotides read TGTGCCAGCAGTTACTCGATGCCTACCCGAGGGGTCTTTGGAAACACCATATATTTT. It encodes CASSYSMPTRGVFGNTIYF. This chain connects TRBV6-5 to TRBJ1-3; D possibly corresponds to TRBD1 (5 bases). The CDR3 length is 19 residues. The germline V and J ends were trimmed by 0 bases and 3 bases, with 21 bases remaining between them. From germline, CDR1 is MNHEY and CDR2 SVGAGI.

The CDR3 nucleotides are TGTGCCAGCAGCCCGCAATTGACAGAGCCGGGGACCCAGTACTTC. The encoded protein is CASSPQLTEPGTQYF. The gene calls are TRBV5-4 and TRBJ2-5; D may be TRBD1 (5 bases). The CDR3 is 15 residues long. V shed 4 bases and J shed 7 bases, with 20 bases lying between them. The germline V gene has CDR1 SGHNT and CDR2 YYREEE (reference sequence).

In this sample, this clonotype turned up a few times. The chain combines TRBV5-6 with TRBJ1-6; 7 nucleotides align to TRBD1. From germline, CDR1 is SGHDT and CDR2 YYEEEE. V shed 3 bases and J 5 bases; nucleotides not matched to a gene: 2. The CDR3 has 14 amino acids. CDR3 DNA: TGTGCCAGCAGCTGGGGACAGAATAATTCACCCCTCCACTTT. It specifies CASSWGQNNSPLHF.

This chain joins TRBV7-2 and TRBJ1-5; tentatively, D is TRBD1 (6 bases). The germline V and J ends were trimmed by 1 base and 7 bases, with 17 bases remaining between them. There are 16 residues in the CDR3. Per germline, CDR1 SGHTA and CDR2 FQGNSA. CDR3 nucleotides: TGTGCCAGCAGCTTAGAAGGCAGGGGAATGGGACAGCCCCAGCATTTT. Protein: CASSLEGRGMGQPQHF. The full variable domain, with the rest looked up from reference TRBV7-2 and TRBJ1-5, is GAGVSQSPSNKVTEKGKDVELRCDPISGHTALYWYRQSLGQGLEFLIYFQGNSAPDKSGLPSDRFSAERTGGSVSTLTIQRTQQEDSAVYLCASSLEGRGMGQPQHFGDGTRLSIL.